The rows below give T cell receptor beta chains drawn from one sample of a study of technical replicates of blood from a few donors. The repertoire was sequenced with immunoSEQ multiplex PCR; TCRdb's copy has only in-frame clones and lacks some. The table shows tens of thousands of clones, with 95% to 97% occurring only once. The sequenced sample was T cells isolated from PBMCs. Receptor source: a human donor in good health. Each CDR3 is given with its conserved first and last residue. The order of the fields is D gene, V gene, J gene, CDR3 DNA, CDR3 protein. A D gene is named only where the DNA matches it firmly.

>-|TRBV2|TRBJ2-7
TGTGCCAGCACGGCGGAAACCTACGAGCAGTACTTC
CASTAETYEQYF
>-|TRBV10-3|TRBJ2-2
TGTGCCATACAAGCGAACACCGGGGAGCTGTTTTTT
CAIQANTGELFF
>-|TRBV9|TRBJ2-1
TGTGCCAGCAGCGTAGGAGCGGCTAATGAGCAGTTCTTC
CASSVGAANEQFF
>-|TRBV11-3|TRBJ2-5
TGTGCCAGCAGCTTAGCAAATCAGGGGAAGGGGACCCAGTACTTC
CASSLANQGKGTQYF
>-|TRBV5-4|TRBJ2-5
TGTGCCAGCAGCTCGGAGGGACAGAGAGAGACCCAGTACTTC
CASSSEGQRETQYF
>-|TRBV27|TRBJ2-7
TGTGCCAGCAGTTTCCGGGGATCCTACGAGCAGTACTTC
CASSFRGSYEQYF
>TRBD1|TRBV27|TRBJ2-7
TGTGCCAGCAGTTCGGGACAGGGGGCGTACGAGCAGTACTTC
CASSSGQGAYEQYF
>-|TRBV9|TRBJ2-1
TGTGCCAGCAGCGGATTGAGCTTGAATGAGCAGTTCTTC
CASSGLSLNEQFF
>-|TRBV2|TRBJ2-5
TGTGCCAGCTTGTCGGTACAGGGAGGGCGAGAGACCCAGTACTTC
CASLSVQGGRETQYF
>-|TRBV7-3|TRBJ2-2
TGTGCCAGCAGCTCTAGGGGATCCGGGGAGCTGTTTTTT
CASSSRGSGELFF